This T cell receptor (beta chain) emerged from a study of T cell responses to AZD1222 COVID-19 vaccine. Whole-study findings and limits: Researchers report vaccine-associated CD4 TCRs spanning spike, with dominance at 160-218 and 743-854. The sample set comprised mostly white British donors with more females, and clonal diversity was possibly underestimated. A reported finding is that nearly half of spike-specific TCRs target unmutated variant regions. Baseline serology detected seropositivity in only six AZD1222 recipients.

This table comes from immunoSEQ multiplex PCR, and its TCRdb copy is limited to in-frame clones, with some not included. Of some 110,000 clones listed, roughly 90% are singletons. Comments on this clone: As yet, its antigen is unknown.

The junction had 8 bases not matched to a gene; V was cut back by 7 bases and J by 10 bases. This CDR3 is built from 13 residues. The source of this sequence is an adult who received the AZD1222 COVID-19 vaccine. The V and J genes are TRBV12-3 or TRBV12-4 and TRBJ1-1; 11 bases are a match to TRBD1. Source: peripheral blood, taken 28 days after the second AZD1222 dose. Written as DNA, the CDR3 is TGTGCCAGCATCGGGACAGGGGGTATGACAGCTTTCTTT. It encodes CASIGTGGMTAFF.